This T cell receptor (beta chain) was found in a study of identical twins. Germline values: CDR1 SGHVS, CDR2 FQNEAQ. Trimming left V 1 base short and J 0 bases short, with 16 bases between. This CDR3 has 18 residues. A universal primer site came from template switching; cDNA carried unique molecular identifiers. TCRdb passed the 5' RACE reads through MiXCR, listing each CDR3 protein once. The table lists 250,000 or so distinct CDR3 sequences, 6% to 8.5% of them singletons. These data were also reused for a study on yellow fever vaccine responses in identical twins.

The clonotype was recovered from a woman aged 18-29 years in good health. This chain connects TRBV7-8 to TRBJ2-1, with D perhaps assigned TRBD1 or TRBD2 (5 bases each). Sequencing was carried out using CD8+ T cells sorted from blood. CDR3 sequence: CASSLVLSRGLSYNEQFF. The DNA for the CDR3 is TGTGCCAGCAGCTTAGTTTTGTCGAGGGGCCTCTCCTACAATGAGCAGTTCTTC.